The clone carrying this TCR beta chain was seen ten or more times. Its specificity is not known. The data originate from a study of T cells in Graves' hyperthyroidism and ophthalmopathy. Across the whole study: Before any treatment, at initial diagnosis, peripheral blood was collected.

CDR1 and CDR2 (germline): SGHRS, YFSETQ. With 0 bases clipped from V and 5 bases from J, the junction kept 4 bases outside the gene matches. The CDR3 extends over 15 amino acids. There were TCR beta CDR3 regions amplified from RNA transcripts. In the first-round RT-PCR of the TCR CDR3, the HTBI primer set was used. TCRdb independently ran MiXCR on the multiplex PCR reads; one entry per CDR3 protein. The sample has fewer than 600,000 distinct CDR3 sequences, around 15% seen once; the top ten hold less than 20%. Whole-study findings and limits: The model forecast ophthalmopathy, anticipating it by a median around 6.4 months before onset.

Aged 18 to 65, the patients had hyperthyroidism that was newly diagnosed and had lasted under 2 months. The specimen was blood. The chain links TRBV5-1 to TRBJ2-2; TRBD2 aligns across 7 bases. The origin of this receptor is a young woman with Graves' hyperthyroidism. DNA for the CDR3: TGCGCCAGCAGCTTGGGCAGTAGCGGGACCGGGGAGCTGTTTTTT. Encoded protein: CASSLGSSGTGELFF. The entire variable domain, with the rest obtained from reference TRBV5-1 and TRBJ2-2, is as follows: KAGVTQTPRYLIKTRGQQVTLSCSPISGHRSVSWYQQTPGQGLQFLFEYFSETQRNKGNFPGRFSGRQFSNSRSEMNVSTLELGDSALYLCASSLGSSGTGELFFGEGSRLTVL.